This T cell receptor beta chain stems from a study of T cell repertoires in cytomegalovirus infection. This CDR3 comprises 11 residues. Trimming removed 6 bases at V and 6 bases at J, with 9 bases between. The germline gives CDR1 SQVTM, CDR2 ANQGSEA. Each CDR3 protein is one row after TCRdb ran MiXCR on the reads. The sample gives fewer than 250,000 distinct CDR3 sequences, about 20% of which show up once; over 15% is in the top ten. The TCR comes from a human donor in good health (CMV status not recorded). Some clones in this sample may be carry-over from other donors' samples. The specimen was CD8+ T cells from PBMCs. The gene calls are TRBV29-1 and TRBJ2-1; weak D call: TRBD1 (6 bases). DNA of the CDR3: TGCAGCGTCTCAGGGGCCAATGAGCAGTTCTTC. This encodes CSVSGANEQFF.